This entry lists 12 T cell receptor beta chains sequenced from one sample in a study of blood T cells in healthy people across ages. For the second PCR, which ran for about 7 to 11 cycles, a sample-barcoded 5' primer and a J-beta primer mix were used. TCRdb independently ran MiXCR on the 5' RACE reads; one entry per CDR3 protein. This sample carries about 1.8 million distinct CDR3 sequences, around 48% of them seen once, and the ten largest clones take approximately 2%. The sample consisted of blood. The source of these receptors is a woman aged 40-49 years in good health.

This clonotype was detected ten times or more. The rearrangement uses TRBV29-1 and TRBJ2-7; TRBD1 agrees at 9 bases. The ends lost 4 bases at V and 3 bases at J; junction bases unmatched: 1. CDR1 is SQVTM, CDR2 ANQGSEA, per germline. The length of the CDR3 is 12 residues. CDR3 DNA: TGCAGCGTTGTGGGACAGGGCTACGAGCAGTACTTC. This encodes CSVVGQGYEQYF.

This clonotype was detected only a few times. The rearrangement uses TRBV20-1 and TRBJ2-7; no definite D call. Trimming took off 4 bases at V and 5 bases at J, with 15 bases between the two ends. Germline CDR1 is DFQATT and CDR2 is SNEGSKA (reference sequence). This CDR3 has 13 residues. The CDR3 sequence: CSAKIGSWDEQYF. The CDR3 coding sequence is TGCAGTGCTAAGATTGGCAGTTGGGACGAGCAGTACTTC.

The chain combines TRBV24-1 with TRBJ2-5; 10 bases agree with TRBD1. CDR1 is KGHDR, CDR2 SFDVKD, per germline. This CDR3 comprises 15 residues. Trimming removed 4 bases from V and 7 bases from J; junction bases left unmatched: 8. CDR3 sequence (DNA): TGTGCCACCAGTGACAACCGACAGGGGGCGCGGACCCAGTACTTC. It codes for CATSDNRQGARTQYF.

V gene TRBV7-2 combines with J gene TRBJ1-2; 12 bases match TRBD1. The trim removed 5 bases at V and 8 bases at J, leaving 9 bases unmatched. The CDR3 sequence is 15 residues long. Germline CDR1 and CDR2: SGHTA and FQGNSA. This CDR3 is CASSRFRDRGLGYTF. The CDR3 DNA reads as TGTGCCAGCAGCAGATTCCGGGACAGGGGGCTAGGCTACACCTTC.

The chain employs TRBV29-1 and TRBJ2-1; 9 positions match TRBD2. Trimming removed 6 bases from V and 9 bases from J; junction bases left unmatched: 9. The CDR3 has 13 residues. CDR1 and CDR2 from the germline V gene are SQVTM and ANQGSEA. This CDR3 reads CSVPGLAGTEQFF. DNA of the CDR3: TGCAGCGTCCCGGGGCTAGCGGGGACTGAGCAGTTCTTC.

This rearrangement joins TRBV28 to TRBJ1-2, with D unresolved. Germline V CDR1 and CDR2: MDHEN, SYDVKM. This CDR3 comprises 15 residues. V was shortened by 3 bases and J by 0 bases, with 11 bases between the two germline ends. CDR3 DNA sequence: TGTGCCAGCAGTTTCGTCTCAGAATCTAACTATGGCTACACCTTC. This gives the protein CASSFVSESNYGYTF.

DNA of the CDR3: TGCGCCAGCAGCCAAGAAATCTCTACTGGGGCCAACGTCCTGACTTTC. Its protein product is CASSQEISTGANVLTF. The rearrangement joins TRBV4-3 to TRBJ2-6, with no clear D. CDR3 length equals 16 residues. Germline loops: CDR1 LGHNA, CDR2 YSLEER. Trimming removed 0 bases at V and 2 bases at J, with 8 bases between.

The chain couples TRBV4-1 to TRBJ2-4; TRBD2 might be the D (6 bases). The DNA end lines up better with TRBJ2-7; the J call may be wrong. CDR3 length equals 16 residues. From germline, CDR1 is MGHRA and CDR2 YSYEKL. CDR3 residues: CASSQERQGGSYEQYF. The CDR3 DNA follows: TGCGCCAGCAGCCAAGAGCGTCAGGGAGGTAGCTACGAGCAGTACTTC.

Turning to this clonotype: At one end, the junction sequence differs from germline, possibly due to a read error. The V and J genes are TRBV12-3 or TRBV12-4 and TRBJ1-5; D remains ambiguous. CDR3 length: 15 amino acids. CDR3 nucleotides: TGTGCCGGCAGTGGGATGAGAGGGAGCAATCAGCCCCAGCATTTT. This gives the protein CAGSGMRGSNQPQHF.

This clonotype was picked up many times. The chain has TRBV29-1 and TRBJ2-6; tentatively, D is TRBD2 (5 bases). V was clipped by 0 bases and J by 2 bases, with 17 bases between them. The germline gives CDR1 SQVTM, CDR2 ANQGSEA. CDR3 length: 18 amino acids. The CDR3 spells CSVEDGREESAGANVLTF. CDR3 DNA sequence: TGCAGCGTTGAAGATGGTCGGGAAGAAAGTGCTGGGGCCAACGTCCTGACTTTC.

CDR3 DNA: TGTGCCAGCAGTAGTACTAGCGGGGGGCCGAGGGAGCAGTACTTC. Translating gives CASSSTSGGPREQYF. V is TRBV7-2 and J is TRBJ2-7; 12 bases match TRBD2. In germline, CDR1 is SGHTA, CDR2 FQGNSA. Trimming removed 6 bases from V and 7 bases from J; junction bases left unmatched: 10. The CDR3 has 15 residues.

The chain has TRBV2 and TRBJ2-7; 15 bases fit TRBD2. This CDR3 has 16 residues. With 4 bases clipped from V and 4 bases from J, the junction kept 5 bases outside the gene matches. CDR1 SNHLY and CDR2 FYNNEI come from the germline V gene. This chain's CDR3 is CASSGTSGGDGYEQYF. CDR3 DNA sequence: TGTGCCAGCAGTGGGACTAGCGGGGGGGATGGATACGAGCAGTACTTC.